This entry lists 29 T cell receptor beta chains sequenced from one sample in a study of blood T cell repertoires in COVID-19. Libraries were prepared by immunoSEQ multiplex PCR; TCRdb keeps only in-frame clonotypes and omits some of them. The sample yields around 110,000 clones, approximately 82% seen once. Sequencing was done on a sample of peripheral blood. Every receptor here comes from a man between 70 and 80 years old with active or convalescent COVID-19.

The chain is built from TRBV4-3 and TRBJ2-7, with 10 bases matching TRBD2. The CDR3 consists of 17 residues. Germline assignment: CDR1 LGHNA and CDR2 YSLEER. V lost 0 bases, J lost 3 bases, and 8 bases stayed unmatched. Here the CDR3 reads CASSQDLGVAGGYEQYF. In DNA, the CDR3 is TGCGCCAGCAGCCAAGATCTTGGGGTAGCGGGGGGCTACGAGCAGTACTTC.

Here the CDR3 reads CASSLFAGQGYEQYF. DNA of the CDR3: TGTGCCAGCAGCTTATTCGCAGGACAGGGGTACGAGCAGTACTTC. This sequence joins TRBV7-3 and TRBJ2-7, with 9 bases identical to TRBD1. V dropped 2 bases and J dropped 4; count of bases not matched to a gene: 6. This CDR3 has 15 amino acids. Germline V gives CDR1 SGHTA, CDR2 FQGTGA. Full variable domain (outside the CDR3, taken from reference TRBV7-3 and TRBJ2-7): GAGVSQTPSNKVTEKGKYVELRCDPISGHTALYWYRQSLGQGPEFLIYFQGTGAADDSGLPNDRFFAVRPEGSVSTLKIQRTERGDSAVYLCASSLFAGQGYEQYFGPGTRLTVT.

The chain couples TRBV10-3 to TRBJ1-5; TRBD1 is a possible D gene (5 bases). This CDR3 region has 13 residues. Between the trimmed V and J ends, which lost 10 bases and 4 bases, there was a span of 14 bases. Germline assignment: CDR1 ENHRY and CDR2 SYGVKD. This chain's CDR3 is CATRGATNQPQHF. CDR3 nucleotides: TGTGCCACCCGCGGGGCAACGAATCAGCCCCAGCATTTT.

This chain uses TRBV20-1 with TRBJ1-5, with a possible D match to TRBD1 (5 bases). Germline assignment: CDR1 DFQATT and CDR2 SNEGSKA (reference sequence). The CDR3 totals 16 residues. The V end was cut by 3 bases, the J end by 2 bases, with 17 bases between. In nucleotides, the CDR3 is TGCAGTGCTAGTTGGGGGGGGAATACGGGCAATCAGCCCCAGCATTTT. It translates to CSASWGGNTGNQPQHF.

The chain joins TRBV6-5 to TRBJ1-2; D is ambiguous. The germline V gene has CDR1 MNHEY and CDR2 SVGAGI. CDR3 length: 14 amino acids. Trimming left V 7 bases short and J 0 bases short, with 12 bases between. The CDR3 sequence is CASMWANSNYGYTF. The CDR3 DNA reads TGTGCCAGCATGTGGGCAAACTCTAACTATGGCTACACCTTC.

The rearrangement joins TRBV2 to TRBJ2-3; 9 bases match TRBD1. The CDR3 is 15 residues long. V lost 3 bases, J lost 5 bases, and 6 bases stayed unmatched. Germline V lookup: CDR1 SNHLY, CDR2 FYNNEI. The CDR3 DNA is TGTGCCAGCAGTGAGACAGGGGGAAGGATAGATACGCAGTATTTT. Translated, it gives CASSETGGRIDTQYF.

The chain uses TRBV19 and TRBJ2-7, with D possibly TRBD1 on 7 matching bases. The CDR3 runs to 15 residues. V dropped 5 bases and J dropped 6 bases, with 20 bases sitting between them. The germline V gene has CDR1 LNHDA and CDR2 SQIVND (reference sequence). DNA for the CDR3: TGTGCCAGTAGTGTGCCCCGGGCAGGGGGGTTCGAGCAGTACTTC. It encodes CASSVPRAGGFEQYF.

V is TRBV12-1 and J is TRBJ2-1; TRBD2, the D gene given by the table, was not confirmed from the DNA. TRBV12-1 is a listed pseudogene. The CDR3 sequence is 17 residues long. In nucleotides, the CDR3 is TGTGCCAGCAGCTTTTGGACCAGCGGGGGACATTACAATGAGCAGTTCTTC. It specifies CASSFWTSGGHYNEQFF.

The chain combines TRBV7-3 with TRBJ2-1, with D possibly matching TRBD2 (6 bases). Trimming removed 1 base from V and 10 bases from J, with 23 bases in between. CDR1 and CDR2 (germline): SGHTA, FQGTGA. CDR3 length: 17 amino acids. The chain's CDR3 is CASSLSGGRGAAGEQFF. In DNA form, the CDR3 reads TGTGCCAGCAGCTTAAGTGGGGGACGCGGGGCCGCGGGGGAGCAGTTCTTC.

The CDR3 sequence: CASSFGGDGGELFF. As DNA, the CDR3 is TGTGCCAGCAGCTTCGGGGGAGATGGCGGGGAGCTGTTTTTT. The gene calls are TRBV7-9 and TRBJ2-2, with D tentatively TRBD2 (6 bases). From germline, CDR1 is SEHNR and CDR2 FQNEAQ (reference sequence). This CDR3 is 14 amino acids long. Trimming removed 3 bases at V and 7 bases at J, with 12 bases between.

The chain joins TRBV4-3 to TRBJ2-2; D might be TRBD2 (5 bases). The V gene lost 2 bases and the J gene lost 6 bases, with 10 bases spanning the gap. This CDR3 spans 14 amino acids. The germline V gene encodes CDR1 LGHNA and CDR2 YSLEER. CDR3 sequence: CASSQFASSGELFF. The CDR3 region has the DNA TGCGCCAGCAGCCAATTCGCTAGCTCCGGGGAGCTGTTTTTT.

The rearrangement uses TRBV5-4 and TRBJ2-2; 11 nucleotides agree with TRBD2. Trimming removed 0 bases from V and 7 bases from J; junction bases left unmatched: 8. Germline V gene lookup returns CDR1 SGHNT and CDR2 YYREEE (reference sequence). The CDR3 spans 17 residues. The CDR3, as DNA: TGTGCCAGCAGCTTGGTTAGCGGGAGGGCCCTGGGCGGGGAGCTGTTTTTT. The encoded protein is CASSLVSGRALGGELFF.

This clone was found once. This sequence joins TRBV19 and TRBJ1-5; 7 bases match TRBD1. Germline CDR1 is LNHDA and CDR2 is SQIVND (reference sequence). V gave up 6 bases and J gave up 3 bases; unmatched junction bases: 8. The CDR3 is made up of 15 amino acids. The CDR3 nucleotides are TGTGCCAGTAGCCTGGACAGGCCATTCAATCAGCCCCAGCATTTT. As protein: CASSLDRPFNQPQHF.

V and J are TRBV6-5 and TRBJ2-2, with 8 bases lining up with TRBD1. Germline lookup yields CDR1 MNHEY and CDR2 SVGAGI. This CDR3 is 14 amino acids long. The V gene end was trimmed by 6 bases and the J gene end by 4 bases; junction bases not matched to a gene: 4. This chain's CDR3 is CASRRQGFTGELFF. In DNA, the CDR3 is TGTGCCAGCAGAAGACAGGGGTTCACCGGGGAGCTGTTTTTT.

Only a few counts were recorded for this clone. Here the CDR3 DNA reads TGTGCCAGCAGCCCACCCCGATTTCCTAGCGGGGGTCTGGCTACGCAGTATTTT. Protein product: CASSPPRFPSGGLATQYF. V is TRBV7-2 and J is TRBJ2-3; 10 nucleotides agree with TRBD2. From germline, CDR1 is SGHTA and CDR2 FQGNSA. The junction had 19 bases not matched to a gene; V was cut back by 5 bases and J by 8 bases. The CDR3 sequence is 18 residues long.

This rearrangement joins TRBV10-3 to TRBJ1-2; no definite D call. Trimming left V 0 bases short and J 3 bases short, with 20 bases between. Germline V gene data show CDR1 as ENHRY and CDR2 as SYGVKD. The CDR3 length is 18 residues. The CDR3 DNA reads as TGTGCCATCAGTGAGTCGAAAGCCGTCCCGAGAACTGACTATGGCTACACCTTC. Its translation: CAISESKAVPRTDYGYTF.

This clone was picked up one time. V usage is TRBV11-2 and J usage is TRBJ1-1, with a tentative D call TRBD1 (5 bases). Germline V lookup: CDR1 SGHAT, CDR2 FQNNGV. CDR3 size: 14 residues. The V gene lost 5 bases and the J gene lost 0 bases, with 10 bases spanning the gap. The CDR3: CASSLTEMNTEAFF. The CDR3 DNA follows: TGTGCCAGCAGCCTGACAGAGATGAACACTGAAGCTTTCTTT.

This clone was found many times. The V and J genes are TRBV10-3 and TRBJ2-5, with TRBD2 matching 7 bases. J was trimmed by 0 bases and V by 2 bases; bases with no gene match: 6. Germline V gene sequence: CDR1 ENHRY, CDR2 SYGVKD. This CDR3 has 16 residues. In nucleotides, the CDR3 is TGTGCCATCAGTGAGGGGGGTAGCGGGCACCAAGAGACCCAGTACTTC. It is translated as CAISEGGSGHQETQYF.

This clone was counted between two and nine times. The CDR3 is CASMFLRDYGYTF. CDR3 DNA sequence: TGTGCCAGCATGTTCTTGAGGGACTATGGCTACACCTTC. The rearrangement uses TRBV2 and TRBJ1-2, with D unclear. This CDR3 has 13 residues. Trimming pared 7 bases from V and 3 bases from J, leaving 12 bases between. Germline CDR1 reads SNHLY; CDR2 reads FYNNEI. The entire variable domain, with the rest obtained from reference TRBV2 and TRBJ1-2, is as follows: EPEVTQTPSHQVTQMGQEVILRCVPISNHLYFYWYRQILGQKVEFLVSFYNNEISEKSEIFDDQFSVERPDGSNFTLKIRSTKLEDSAMYFCASMFLRDYGYTFGSGTRLTVV.

This clone was seen only once. V usage is TRBV30 and J usage is TRBJ2-2; no reliable D call. Germline-derived CDR1 and CDR2 are GTSNPN and SVGIG (reference sequence). V was pared by 2 bases and J by 0 bases, with 10 bases between. The CDR3 has 15 amino acids. The CDR3 nucleotides are TGTGCCTGGAGTTCAAAGCCCGCGAACACCGGGGAGCTGTTTTTT. Amino acid sequence: CAWSSKPANTGELFF. The variable domain in full, with the rest retrieved from reference TRBV30 and TRBJ2-2, is SQTIHQWPATLVQPVGSPLSLECTVEGTSNPNLYWYRQAAGRGLQLLFYSVGIGQISSEVPQNLSASRPQDRQFILSSKKLLLSDSGFYLCAWSSKPANTGELFFGEGSRLTVL.

A single count supports this clone. The chain uses TRBV21-1 and TRBJ2-7; the table gives TRBD2 as D, unverified against the DNA. TRBV21-1 is flagged as a pseudogene. CDR3 size: 15 residues. The CDR3 here is CASSEGLAGIYEQYF. DNA for the CDR3: TGTGCCAGCAGCGAAGGACTAGCGGGAATCTACGAGCAGTACTTC.

The gene calls are TRBV5-1 and TRBJ1-2; no reliable D call. The germline V and J ends were trimmed by 0 bases and 4 bases, with 10 bases remaining between them. CDR1 is SGHRS, CDR2 YFSETQ, per germline. The CDR3 consists of 14 residues. The CDR3 sequence: CASSLDEGGYGYTF. The DNA of the CDR3 is TGCGCCAGCAGCTTGGACGAGGGAGGCTATGGCTACACCTTC.

This clone turned up a few times. V is TRBV27 and J is TRBJ1-2, with D uncertain. This CDR3 comprises 14 residues. CDR1 MNHEY and CDR2 SMNVEV come from the germline V gene (reference sequence). Trimming left V 2 bases short and J 4 bases short, with 11 bases between. CDR3 sequence (DNA): TGTGCCAGCAGTTTAGTTTCTCCCAGCTATGGCTACACCTTC. Its translation: CASSLVSPSYGYTF.

The chain has TRBV12-3 or TRBV12-4 and TRBJ1-2; 8 bases are a match to TRBD1. The J segment lost 8 bases and the V segment lost 4 bases, leaving 3 bases of the junction unmatched. The CDR3 runs to 12 residues. CDR3 bases: TGTGCCAGCAGTTGGACAGGGCTCGGCTACACCTTC. Translation gives CASSWTGLGYTF.

The chain has TRBV5-1 and TRBJ1-1; 7 positions agree with TRBD1. Germline V CDR1 and CDR2: SGHRS, YFSETQ. The CDR3 is made up of 13 amino acids. J lost 7 bases, V lost 4 bases, and 7 bases had no gene match. CDR3 sequence (DNA): TGCGCCAGCAGCCGCGGACAGGAAGATGAAGCTTTCTTT. Protein: CASSRGQEDEAFF.

The rearrangement links TRBV3-1 (or the pseudogene TRBV3-2) to TRBJ2-7; 12 bases are shared with TRBD2. From germline, CDR1 is LGHDT and CDR2 YNNKEL (reference sequence). CDR3 length equals 16 residues. J was trimmed by 4 bases and V by 7 bases; bases with no gene match: 11. CDR3 coding DNA: TGTGCCAGCAAACAAGGGCTAGCGGGGGGGAAATACGAGCAGTACTTC. Translating it yields CASKQGLAGGKYEQYF.

This clone was seen only once. J is TRBJ2-7 and V is TRBV7-8, with a weak D call TRBD2 (7 bases). This CDR3 spans 15 amino acids. Looked up from germline, CDR1 is SGHVS and CDR2 is FQNEAQ. Trimming pared 4 bases from V and 6 bases from J, leaving 19 bases between. The CDR3 DNA follows: TGTGCCAGCAGCTCCCTGAGGGGGGGGAGGGCCGAGCAGTACTTC. This translates into CASSSLRGGRAEQYF.

The J gene is TRBJ2-7, the V gene TRBV14; unclear D gene. The V gene's germline CDR1 is SGHDN and CDR2 FVKESK. Trimming pared 2 bases from V and 6 bases from J, leaving 11 bases between. The CDR3 sequence is 13 residues long. The CDR3 loop is CASSQQILAEQYF. In nucleotides, the CDR3 is TGTGCCAGCAGCCAACAAATACTTGCCGAGCAGTACTTC.

The V gene is TRBV5-1, the J gene TRBJ1-2, with D perhaps TRBD1 (5 bases). V shed 5 bases and J shed 6 bases, with 11 bases lying between them. This CDR3 region has 12 residues. The germline V gene encodes CDR1 SGHRS and CDR2 YFSETQ. CDR3 sequence reads: CASRQVDDGYTF. Here the CDR3 DNA reads TGCGCCAGCAGACAGGTTGACGATGGCTACACCTTC.